The present TCR beta chain was sequenced within a study of CD8+ T cells in alopecia areata. Whole-study context: Treatment of the treated patients consisted of oral tofacitinib, 5 to 10 mg twice daily. Tofacitinib administration persisted for 6 to 18 months, succeeded by 6 months off drug. General observations from the study: There were also resident alphabeta T cells of normal skin sequenced in scalp samples.

Concerning this clone: Its specificity is not known.

Germline CDR1 reads SGDLS; CDR2 reads YYNGEE. Trimming took 0 bases from V and 0 from J, leaving 5 bases between them. The CDR3 spans 14 residues. The sequencing template was cDNA reverse transcribed from extracted RNA. The assay was immunoSEQ multiplex PCR, and TCRdb's table has in-frame clones only and misses some. The sample records 180,000 or so clones, roughly 60% being singletons. The sample here was CD4+ T cells sorted from blood, taken at week 0. The rearrangement joins TRBV9 to TRBJ2-3; D ambiguous. The sequence was obtained from a human donor with alopecia areata. The CDR3, as DNA: TGTGCCAGCAGCGTAGAGAGTAGCACAGATACGCAGTATTTT. It is translated as CASSVESSTDTQYF.